This T cell receptor beta chain was captured in a study of cytomegalovirus exposure and HLA in healthy donors. Study overall: Within an early data release were about 85 million unique TCRs drawn from HLA-typed donors. Overall study findings and caveats: Available immune exposure information was restricted to CMV serostatus only. Most TCR sequences proved rare, with some public TCRs found in many donors.

This CDR3 is built from 16 residues. Germline CDR1 and CDR2: SGHTA and FQGTGA. Germline trimming cut 1 base from V and 5 bases from J; bases unmatched to any gene: 11. This PCR relied on a set of 60 Vbeta primers and 13 Jbeta primers. Original processing notes: Later work found approximately 80 million unique TCR beta chains, with about 10 million shared. Libraries were prepared by immunoSEQ multiplex PCR; TCRdb keeps only in-frame clonotypes and omits some of them. The V and J calls and the clone size are those of that table, but D and trimming were determined from the DNA. The sample has more than 95,000 clones, about 9.4% seen once. This clone occurred a few times. The antigen is unknown.

This TCR came from a man in his forties or fifties in good health and CMV-seropositive. Sequencing was done on a sample of PBMCs. V is TRBV7-3 and J is TRBJ2-7; TRBD2 agrees at 7 bases. CDR3 DNA: TGTGCCAGCAGCTTAAATAAACGCGGGAGTTTGAACGAGCAGTACTTC. Translation gives CASSLNKRGSLNEQYF.